What follows is one T cell receptor beta chain and its context. These data are taken from a study of blood T cell repertoires in COVID-19. The table came from immunoSEQ multiplex PCR; TCRdb's copy has only in-frame clones and leaves some out. The sample yields under 250,000 clones, 80% seen once. The sequence derives from a human donor in a cohort sampled during active COVID-19. Sequenced sample: peripheral blood.

The CDR3: CASSSSSLGEQYF. The DNA for the CDR3 is TGTGCCAGCAGCTCATCCTCCCTCGGCGAGCAGTACTTC. The chain joins TRBV7-8 to TRBJ2-7; the D is unclear. Trimming shortened V by 4 bases and J by 6 bases, and 13 bases separated the two germline ends. Germline lookup yields CDR1 SGHVS and CDR2 FQNEAQ. This CDR3 is built from 13 residues. The complete variable domain, with remaining parts taken from reference TRBV7-8 and TRBJ2-7, reads GAGVSQSPRYKVAKRGQDVALRCDPISGHVSLFWYQQALGQGPEFLTYFQNEAQLDKSGLPSDRFFAERPEGSVSTLKIQRTQQEDSAVYLCASSSSSLGEQYFGPGTRLTVT.